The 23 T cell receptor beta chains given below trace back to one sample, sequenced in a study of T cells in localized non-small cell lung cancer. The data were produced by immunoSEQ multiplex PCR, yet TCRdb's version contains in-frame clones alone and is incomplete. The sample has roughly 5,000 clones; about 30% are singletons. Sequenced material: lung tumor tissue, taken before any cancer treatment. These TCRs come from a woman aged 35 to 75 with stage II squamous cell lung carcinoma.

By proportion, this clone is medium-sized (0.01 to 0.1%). CDR3 DNA sequence: TGTGCCAGCAGCTTGGGACAGAGGATTGGCAATGAGCAGTTCTTC. Its protein product is CASSLGQRIGNEQFF. The rearrangement links TRBV11-3 to TRBJ2-1; 7 bases agree with TRBD1. The CDR3 contains 15 residues. Unmatched junction bases numbered 8, after V lost 3 bases and J lost 6 bases. Germline CDR1 and CDR2: SGHNT and YENEEA.

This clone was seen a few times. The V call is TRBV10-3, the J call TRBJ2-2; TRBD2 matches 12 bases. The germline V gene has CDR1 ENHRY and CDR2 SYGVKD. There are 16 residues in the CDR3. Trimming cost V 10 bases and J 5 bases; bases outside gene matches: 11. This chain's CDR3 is CATSFDGTSGTGELFF. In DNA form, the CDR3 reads TGTGCCACCTCATTTGACGGGACTAGCGGGACCGGGGAGCTGTTTTTT.

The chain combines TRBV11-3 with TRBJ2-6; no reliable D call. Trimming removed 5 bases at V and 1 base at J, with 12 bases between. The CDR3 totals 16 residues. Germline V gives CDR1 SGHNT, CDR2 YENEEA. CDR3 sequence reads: CASSPSTPSGANVLTF. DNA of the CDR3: TGTGCCAGCAGCCCCTCCACACCTTCTGGGGCCAACGTCCTGACTTTC.

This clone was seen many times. CDR3 sequence (DNA): TGTGCCAGCAGCTTAGGAGGGAGCTGGCCCGGGGAGCTGTTTTTT. Residues: CASSLGGSWPGELFF. V usage is TRBV11-3 and J usage is TRBJ2-2, with D maybe TRBD2 (5 bases). The CDR3 is 15 amino acids. Deletions cut 1 base from V and 6 bases from J, with 12 bases between. Germline V gene lookup returns CDR1 SGHNT and CDR2 YENEEA.

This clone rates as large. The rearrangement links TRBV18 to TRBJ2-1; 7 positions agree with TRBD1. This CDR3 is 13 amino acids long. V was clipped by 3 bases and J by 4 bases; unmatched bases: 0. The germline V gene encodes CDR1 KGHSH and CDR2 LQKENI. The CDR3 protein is CASSPTGYNEQFF. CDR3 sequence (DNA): TGTGCCAGCTCACCGACAGGGTACAATGAGCAGTTCTTC.

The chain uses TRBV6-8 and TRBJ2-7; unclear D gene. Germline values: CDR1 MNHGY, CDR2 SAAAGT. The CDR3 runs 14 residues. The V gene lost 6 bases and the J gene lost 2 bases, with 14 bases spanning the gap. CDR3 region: CASSPLRTPYEQYF. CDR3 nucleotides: TGTGCCAGCAGCCCCCTCAGGACCCCCTACGAGCAGTACTTC.

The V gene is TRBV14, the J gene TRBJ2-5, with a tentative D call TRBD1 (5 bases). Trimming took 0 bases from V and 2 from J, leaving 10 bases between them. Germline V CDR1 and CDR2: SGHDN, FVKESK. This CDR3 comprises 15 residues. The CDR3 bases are TGTGCCAGCAGCCAAGATCTGGGGCCGCAAGAGACCCAGTACTTC. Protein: CASSQDLGPQETQYF.

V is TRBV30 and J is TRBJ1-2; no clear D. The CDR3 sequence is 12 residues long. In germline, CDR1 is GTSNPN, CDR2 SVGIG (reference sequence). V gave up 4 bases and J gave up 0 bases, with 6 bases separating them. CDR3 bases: TGTGCCTGGACAGCAACTAACTATGGCTACACCTTC. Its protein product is CAWTATNYGYTF. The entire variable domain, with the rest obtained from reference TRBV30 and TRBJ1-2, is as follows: SQTIHQWPATLVQPVGSPLSLECTVEGTSNPNLYWYRQAAGRGLQLLFYSVGIGQISSEVPQNLSASRPQDRQFILSSKKLLLSDSGFYLCAWTATNYGYTFGSGTRLTVV.

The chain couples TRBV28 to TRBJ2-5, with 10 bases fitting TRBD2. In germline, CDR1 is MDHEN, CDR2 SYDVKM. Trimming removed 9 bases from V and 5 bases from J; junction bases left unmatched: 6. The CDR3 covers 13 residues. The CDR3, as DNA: TGTGCCAGTATCTTAGCGGGAGGCGAGACCCAGTACTTC. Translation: CASILAGGETQYF.

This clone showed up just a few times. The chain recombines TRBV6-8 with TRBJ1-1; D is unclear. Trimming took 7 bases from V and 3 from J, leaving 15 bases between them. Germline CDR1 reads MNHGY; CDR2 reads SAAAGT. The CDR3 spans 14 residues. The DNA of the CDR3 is TGTGCCAGCAAACGGATTAATGTTGACACTGAAGCTTTCTTT. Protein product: CASKRINVDTEAFF.

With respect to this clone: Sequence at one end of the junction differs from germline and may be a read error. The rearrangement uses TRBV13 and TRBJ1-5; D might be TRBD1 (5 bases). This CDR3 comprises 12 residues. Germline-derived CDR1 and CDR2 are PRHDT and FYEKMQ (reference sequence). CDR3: CASGLGVQPQHF. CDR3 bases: TGTGCCAGCGGCTTAGGGGTTCAGCCCCAGCATTTT.

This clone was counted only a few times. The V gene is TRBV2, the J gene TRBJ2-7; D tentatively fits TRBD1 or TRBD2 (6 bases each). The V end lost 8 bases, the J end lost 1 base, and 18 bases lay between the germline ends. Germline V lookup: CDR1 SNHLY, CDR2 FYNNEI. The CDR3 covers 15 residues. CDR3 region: CASGGRVGASYEQYF. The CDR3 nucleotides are TGTGCCAGCGGGGGGCGGGTAGGAGCGTCCTACGAGCAGTACTTC.

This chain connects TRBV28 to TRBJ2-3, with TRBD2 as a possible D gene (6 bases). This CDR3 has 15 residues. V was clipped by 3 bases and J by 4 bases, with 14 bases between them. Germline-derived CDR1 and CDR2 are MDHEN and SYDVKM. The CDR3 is CASSFVGGVADTQYF. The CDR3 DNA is TGTGCCAGCAGTTTCGTGGGGGGAGTCGCAGATACGCAGTATTTT. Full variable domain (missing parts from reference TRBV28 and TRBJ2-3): DVKVTQSSRYLVKRTGEKVFLECVQDMDHENMFWYRQDPGLGLRLIYFSYDVKMKEKGDIPEGYSVSREKKERFSLILESASTNQTSMYLCASSFVGGVADTQYFGPGTRLTVL.

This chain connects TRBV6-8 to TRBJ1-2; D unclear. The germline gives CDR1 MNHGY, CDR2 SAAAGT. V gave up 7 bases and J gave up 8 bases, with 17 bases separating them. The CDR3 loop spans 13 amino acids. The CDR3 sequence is CASTPLRARGYTF. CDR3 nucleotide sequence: TGTGCCAGCACCCCCCTGCGCGCGCGCGGCTACACCTTC.

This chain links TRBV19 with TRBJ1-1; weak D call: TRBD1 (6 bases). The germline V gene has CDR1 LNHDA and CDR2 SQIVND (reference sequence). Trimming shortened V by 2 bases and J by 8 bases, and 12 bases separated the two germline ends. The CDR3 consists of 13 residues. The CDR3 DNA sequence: TGTGCCAGTAGTATACGGGGGGCGTCCGAAGCTTTCTTT. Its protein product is CASSIRGASEAFF.

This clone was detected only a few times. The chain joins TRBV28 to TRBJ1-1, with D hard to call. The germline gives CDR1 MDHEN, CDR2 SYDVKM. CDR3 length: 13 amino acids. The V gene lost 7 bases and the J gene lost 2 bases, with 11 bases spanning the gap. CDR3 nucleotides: TGTGCCAGCACCCCAATGGGTAACACTGAAGCTTTCTTT. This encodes CASTPMGNTEAFF.

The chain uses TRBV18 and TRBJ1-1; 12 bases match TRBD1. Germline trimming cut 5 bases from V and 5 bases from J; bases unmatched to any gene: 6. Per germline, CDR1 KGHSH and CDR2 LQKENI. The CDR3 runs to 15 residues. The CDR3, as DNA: TGTGCCAGCTCAGGGGACAGGGGGCGAGGGACTGAAGCTTTCTTT. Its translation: CASSGDRGRGTEAFF.

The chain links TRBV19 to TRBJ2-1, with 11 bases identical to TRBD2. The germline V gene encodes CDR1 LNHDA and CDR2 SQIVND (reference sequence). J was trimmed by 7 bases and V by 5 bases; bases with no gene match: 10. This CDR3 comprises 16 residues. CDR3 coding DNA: TGTGCCAGTAGTGAAGGTAGCGGGAGGGCTCGGAATGAGCAGTTCTTC. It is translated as CASSEGSGRARNEQFF.

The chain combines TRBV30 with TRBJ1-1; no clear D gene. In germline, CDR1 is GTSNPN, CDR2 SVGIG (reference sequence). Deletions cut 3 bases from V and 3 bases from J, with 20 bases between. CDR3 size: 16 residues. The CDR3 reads CAWSDRLRGRDTEAFF. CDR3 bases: TGTGCCTGGAGCGACCGCCTGCGGGGAAGGGACACTGAAGCTTTCTTT.

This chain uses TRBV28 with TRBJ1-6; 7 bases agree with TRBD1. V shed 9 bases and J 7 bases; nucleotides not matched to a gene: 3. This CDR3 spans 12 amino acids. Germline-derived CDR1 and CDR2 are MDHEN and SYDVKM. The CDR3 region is CASQGGNSPLHF. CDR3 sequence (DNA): TGTGCCAGTCAGGGGGGCAATTCACCCCTCCACTTT.

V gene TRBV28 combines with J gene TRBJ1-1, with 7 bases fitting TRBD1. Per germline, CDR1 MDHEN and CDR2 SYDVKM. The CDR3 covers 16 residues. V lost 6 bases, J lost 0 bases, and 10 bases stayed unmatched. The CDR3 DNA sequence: TGTGCCAGCAGAATCAGGGGGGATACTATGAACACTGAAGCTTTCTTT. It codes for CASRIRGDTMNTEAFF.

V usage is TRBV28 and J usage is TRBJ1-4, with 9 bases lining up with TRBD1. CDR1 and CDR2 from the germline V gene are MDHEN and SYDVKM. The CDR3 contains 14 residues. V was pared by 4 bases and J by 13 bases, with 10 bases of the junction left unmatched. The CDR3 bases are TGTGCCAGCAGTTCCAACCCTCCGACAGGGGGACTGTTTTTT. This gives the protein CASSSNPPTGGLFF.

CDR3 sequence: CASSLAPGTLSYEQYF. CDR3 sequence (DNA): TGCGCCAGCAGCTTGGCCCCCGGGACACTATCCTACGAGCAGTACTTC. The V call is TRBV5-1, the J call TRBJ2-7; possibly TRBD1 for D (6 bases). The CDR3 has 16 amino acids. Germline V gene sequence: CDR1 SGHRS, CDR2 YFSETQ. The ends were cut back, 0 bases at V and 1 base at J, with 14 bases in the middle.